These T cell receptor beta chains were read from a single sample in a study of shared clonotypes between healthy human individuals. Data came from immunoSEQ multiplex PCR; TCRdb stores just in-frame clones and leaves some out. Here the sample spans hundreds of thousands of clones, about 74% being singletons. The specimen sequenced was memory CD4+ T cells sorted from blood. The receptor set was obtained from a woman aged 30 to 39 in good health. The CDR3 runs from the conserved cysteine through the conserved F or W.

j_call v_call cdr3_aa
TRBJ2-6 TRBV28 CASSLYWESGANVLTF
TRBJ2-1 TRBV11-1 CASSLVAGFTNEQFF
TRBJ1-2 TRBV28 CASSLYRTGDYYGYTF
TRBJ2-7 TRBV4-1 CASSQDSRRGYEQYF
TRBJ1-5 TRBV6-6 CASSYGTGRSNQPQHF
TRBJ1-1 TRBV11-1 CASRRRSGNTEAFF
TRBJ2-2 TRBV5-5 CASRDGSNTGELFF
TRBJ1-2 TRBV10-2 CASRREGASNYGYTF
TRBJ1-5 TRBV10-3 CAIRRHEDQPQHF
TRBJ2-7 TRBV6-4 CASSRHGTGPYEQYF
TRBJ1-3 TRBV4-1 CASSQERGSSGNTIYF
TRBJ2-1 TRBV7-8 CASSLVGLALDEQFF
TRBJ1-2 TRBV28 CASSPPYSLMTGNYGYTF
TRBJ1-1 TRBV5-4 CASSLGGRRNTEAFF
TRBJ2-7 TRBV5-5 CASSVPDLYEQYF
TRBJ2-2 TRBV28 CASSQGQANTGELFF
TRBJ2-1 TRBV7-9 CASSLGGLAGGWDEQFF
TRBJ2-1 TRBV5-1 CASSFGSGGFYNEQFF
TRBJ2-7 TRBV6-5 CASRLAGEYEQYF
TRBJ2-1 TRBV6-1 CASSDQTSGRVENEQFF
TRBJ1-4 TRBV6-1 CASSDYGGSDEKLFF
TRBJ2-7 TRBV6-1 CASIQRFLSGDEQYF
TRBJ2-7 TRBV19 CASSRQAVNEQYF
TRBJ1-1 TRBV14 CASSLRTGITEAFF